This T cell receptor beta chain is drawn from a study of cytomegalovirus exposure and HLA in healthy donors. Whole-study findings and limits: The records held CMV serostatus as the only immune exposure information. A later analysis showed that HLA-associated TCR beta chains had undergone more clonal expansion than equally common others. Reported results showed that the classifier diagnosed cytomegalovirus status with high specificity and sensitivity.

From germline, CDR1 is SGDLS and CDR2 YYNGEE. CDR3 length equals 14 residues. With 2 bases removed from V and 4 bases from J, the gap between germline ends came to 9 bases. Concerning this clone itself: Its cognate antigen is unknown.

With 60 Vbeta and 13 Jbeta primers, the PCR was carried out. This table comes from immunoSEQ multiplex PCR, and its TCRdb copy is limited to in-frame clones, with some not included. Of about 140,000 clones listed, more than 75% are singletons. Among the donors, all were healthy bone marrow donors. The chain recombines TRBV9 with TRBJ2-2, with unresolved D. The specimen sequenced was PBMCs. The TCR was taken from a man younger than 35 in good health and CMV-seronegative. The CDR3, as DNA: TGTGCCAGCAGCGTCCCCTATGGCACCGGGGAGCTGTTTTTT. Protein sequence: CASSVPYGTGELFF.